This T cell receptor beta chain was captured in a study of blood T cell repertoires in COVID-19 (dated by TCRdb to about 2020). For the study in its entirety: Samples from collaborators originated in the United States, Italy and Spain and spanned both the acute and convalescent phases of COVID-19. The samples were drawn from the first 160 participants of the ongoing ImmuneRACE study and from 1,254 subjects provided by 6 global collaborators. The material from the prospective study consisted of cDNA or gDNA derived from T cells, B-cell-depleted T cells, or PBMCs. The repertoires were made available in a free public database intended to serve as a resource for research on the immune response to SARS-CoV-2. The dataset comprised deeply sampled blood TCRbeta repertoires from subjects exposed to, actively infected with, or recovered from COVID-19. A de-identified subject ID, COVID-19 status, age in years and sex were almost always included in the sample metadata. HLA class I and class II types, where available, came from metadata supplied by the sample provider rather than from assay-based typing.

Overall study results and their limits: How much clinical and demographic metadata was included differed by source and by participant, and the metadata was provided uncurated.

To note about this clone: The target of this receptor is not known. No clone much larger than this one lies a single base away; base qualities are absent.

At one collaborating source in Seattle, patients were enrolled during active infection and were followed longitudinally through the course of disease. Each collaborating institution followed its own protocols to collect whole blood in K2EDTA tubes. Collaborator samples were shipped for TCRbeta analysis as frozen whole blood, isolated PBMCs, or DNA extracted from either sample type. The immunoSEQ Assay, a bias-controlled multiplex PCR, was used to amplify TCRbeta CDR3 regions from genomic DNA. As for the original processing: The number of nucleated cells in each sample was estimated from the amplification of reference gene primers within the assay. To quantify the absolute abundance of each unique TCRbeta CDR3 rearrangement, sequence reads were collapsed and filtered. For each sample, productive Simpson clonality was calculated as the square root of Simpson's diversity index across productive rearrangements. TCRdb provides this immuneACCESS table in a form limited to in-frame rearrangements. Some clones are lacking; in checked studies, under half of them reflect an unresolved V gene, and why the rest are absent is not known. The DNA was the basis for D and trimming; V, J and clone size are from that table. This sample is represented by fewer than 200,000 clones; roughly 80% of them were singletons. Around 7% of the sample is held by the ten biggest clonotypes.

Sequencing was carried out using peripheral blood. The sequence came from a woman aged 40 to 50 with COVID-19, enrolled during active disease.

The CDR3 reads as follows: CSASRGGNEQFF. The nucleotide sequence is TGCAGTGCTAGTCGGGGAGGGAATGAGCAGTTCTTC. This sequence uses TRBV20-1 and TRBJ2-1; 7 bases in the junction line up with TRBD2. V is cut back by 3 bases and J by 7 bases, with 3 bases in the junction unmatched. Including cysteine and phenylalanine, the CDR3 has 12 amino acids. The sequence is cut down to CDR3 DNA, 36 bases in frame from base 1. Reading the germline V gene (reference sequence) gives CDR1 DFQATT and CDR2 SNEGSKA.